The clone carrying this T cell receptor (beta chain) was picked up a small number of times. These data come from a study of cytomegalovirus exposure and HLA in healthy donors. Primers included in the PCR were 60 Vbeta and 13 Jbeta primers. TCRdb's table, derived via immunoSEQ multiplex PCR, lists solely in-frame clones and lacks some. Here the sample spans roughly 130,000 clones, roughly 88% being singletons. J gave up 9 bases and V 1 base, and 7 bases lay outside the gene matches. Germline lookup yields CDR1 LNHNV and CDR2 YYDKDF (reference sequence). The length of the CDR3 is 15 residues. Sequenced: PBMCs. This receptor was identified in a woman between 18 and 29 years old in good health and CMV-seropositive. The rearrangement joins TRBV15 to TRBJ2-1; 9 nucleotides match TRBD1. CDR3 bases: TGTGCCACCAGCAGAGGCACAGGGGGCTTGGGTGAGCAGTTCTTC. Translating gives CATSRGTGGLGEQFF.